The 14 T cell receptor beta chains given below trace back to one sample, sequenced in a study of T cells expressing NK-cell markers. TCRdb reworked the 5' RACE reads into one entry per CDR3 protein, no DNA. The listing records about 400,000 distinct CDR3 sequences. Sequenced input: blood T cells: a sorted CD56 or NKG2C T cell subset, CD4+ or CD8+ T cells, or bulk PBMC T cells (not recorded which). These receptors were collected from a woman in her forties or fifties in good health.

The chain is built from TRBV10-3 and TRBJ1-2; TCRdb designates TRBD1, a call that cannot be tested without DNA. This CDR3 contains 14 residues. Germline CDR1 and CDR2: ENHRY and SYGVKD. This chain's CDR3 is CAISERGADYGYTF.

CDR3 amino acids: CASGLRTDNEQFF. V gene TRBV12-5 combines with J gene TRBJ2-1; lacking DNA, the TRBD1 call made by TCRdb goes unchecked. The CDR3 covers 13 residues. CDR1 LGHNT and CDR2 FRNRAP come from the germline V gene. The complete variable domain, with remaining parts taken from reference TRBV12-5 and TRBJ2-1, reads DARVTQTPRHKVTEMGQEVTMRCQPILGHNTVFWYRQTMMQGLELLAYFRNRAPLDDSGMPKDRFSAEMPDATLATLKIQPSEPRDSAVYFCASGLRTDNEQFFGPGTRLTVL.

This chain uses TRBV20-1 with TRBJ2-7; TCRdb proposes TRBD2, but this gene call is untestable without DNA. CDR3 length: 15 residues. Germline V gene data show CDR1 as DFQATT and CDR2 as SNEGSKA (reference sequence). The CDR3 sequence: CSARAEGLQTYEQYF.

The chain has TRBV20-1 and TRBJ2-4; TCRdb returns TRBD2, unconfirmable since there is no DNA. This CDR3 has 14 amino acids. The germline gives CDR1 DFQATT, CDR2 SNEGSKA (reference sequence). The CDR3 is CSARSRTRVDIQYF.

CDR3 sequence: CASRLGTHTDTQYF. The gene calls are TRBV5-1 and TRBJ2-3; absent DNA, TCRdb's TRBD1 call cannot be checked. The germline V gene has CDR1 SGHRS and CDR2 YFSETQ. CDR3 length: 14 residues. Looking up the rest from reference TRBV5-1 and TRBJ2-3 gives the full variable domain: KAGVTQTPRYLIKTRGQQVTLSCSPISGHRSVSWYQQTPGQGLQFLFEYFSETQRNKGNFPGRFSGRQFSNSRSEMNVSTLELGDSALYLCASRLGTHTDTQYFGPGTRLTVL.

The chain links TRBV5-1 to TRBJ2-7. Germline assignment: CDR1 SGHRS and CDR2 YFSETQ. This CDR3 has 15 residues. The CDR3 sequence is CASSLYWEDSYEQYF. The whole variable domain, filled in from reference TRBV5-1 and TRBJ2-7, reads KAGVTQTPRYLIKTRGQQVTLSCSPISGHRSVSWYQQTPGQGLQFLFEYFSETQRNKGNFPGRFSGRQFSNSRSEMNVSTLELGDSALYLCASSLYWEDSYEQYFGPGTRLTVT.

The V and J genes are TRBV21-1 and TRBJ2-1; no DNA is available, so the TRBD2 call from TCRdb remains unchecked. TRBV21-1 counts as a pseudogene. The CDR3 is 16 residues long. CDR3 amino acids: CASSGAGTSGDNEQFF.

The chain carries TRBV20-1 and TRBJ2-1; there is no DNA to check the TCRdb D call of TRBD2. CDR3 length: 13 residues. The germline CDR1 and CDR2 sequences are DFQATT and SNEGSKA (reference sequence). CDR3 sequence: CSAPGGTRNEQFF.

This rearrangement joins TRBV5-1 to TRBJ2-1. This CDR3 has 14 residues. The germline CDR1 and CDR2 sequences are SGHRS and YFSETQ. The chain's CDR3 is CASSLQLPPNEQFF.

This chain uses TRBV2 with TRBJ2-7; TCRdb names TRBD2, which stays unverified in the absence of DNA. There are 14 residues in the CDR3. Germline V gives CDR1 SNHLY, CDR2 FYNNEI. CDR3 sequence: CASRTLAGAWEQYF.

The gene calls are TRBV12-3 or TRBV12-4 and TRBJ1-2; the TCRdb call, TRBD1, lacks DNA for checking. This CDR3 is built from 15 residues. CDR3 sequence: CASSSLVRDRTGYTF.

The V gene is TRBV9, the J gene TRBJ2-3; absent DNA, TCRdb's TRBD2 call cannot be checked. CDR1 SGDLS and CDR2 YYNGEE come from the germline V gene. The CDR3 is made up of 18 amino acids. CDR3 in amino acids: CASSVATSGGGFTDTQYF.

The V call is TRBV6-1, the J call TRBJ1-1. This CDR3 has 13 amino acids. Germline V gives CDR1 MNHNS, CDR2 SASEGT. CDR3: CASSEGFSTEAFF.

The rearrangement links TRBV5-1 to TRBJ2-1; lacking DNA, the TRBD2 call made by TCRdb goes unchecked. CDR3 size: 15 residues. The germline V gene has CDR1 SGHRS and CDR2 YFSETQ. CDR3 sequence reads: CASSLGRGWDNEQFF.